These 21 T cell receptor beta chains were all obtained from the same sample, sequenced in a study of T cell repertoires in cytomegalovirus infection. Their cognate antigens are unknown. In TCRdb, the reads were re-called with MiXCR into one record per CDR3 protein. Of roughly 990,000 distinct CDR3 sequences listed, approximately 31% are singletons. Sequences were derived from cultured CD8+ T cells from PBMCs, sampled from culture after CMV antigen stimulation. The receptor set was obtained from a human donor in good health (CMV status not recorded). Some clones in this sample may be carry-over from other donors' samples.

This clonotype has a single count. A read error is likely, as this CDR3 ends without the conserved phenylalanine or tryptophan. The chain combines TRBV6-1 with TRBJ2-2; maybe TRBD1 (5 bases). The CDR3 runs to 17 residues. The V gene's germline CDR1 is MNHNS and CDR2 SASEGT. The V end lost 2 bases, the J end lost 0 bases, and 13 bases lay between the germline ends. CDR3 amino acids: CASSENYRQSNTGELFS. The CDR3 DNA is TGTGCCAGCAGTGAAAATTATAGACAGTCGAACACCGGGGAGCTGTTTTCT.

The table lists this clonotype with a few counts. This chain links TRBV6-1 with TRBJ2-7; D gene unclear. The CDR3 loop spans 14 amino acids. Trimming left V 7 bases short and J 2 bases short, with 15 bases between. Germline-derived CDR1 and CDR2 are MNHNS and SASEGT. The CDR3 bases are TGTGCCAGCACAACCCACTACTACCCCTACGAGCAGTACGTC. Encoded protein: CASTTHYYPYEQYV.

The chain is built from TRBV7-6 and TRBJ1-6; a possible D gene is TRBD1 (5 bases). Germline loops: CDR1 SGHVS, CDR2 FNYEAQ. Trimming took 4 bases from V and 3 from J, leaving 10 bases between them. The CDR3 runs 15 residues. The CDR3 DNA is TGTGCCAGCAGCTCACCGCAGGGCTATAATTCACCCCTCCACTTT. Encoded protein: CASSSPQGYNSPLHF.

This chain uses TRBV20-1 with TRBJ1-6; D remains unclear. Germline assignment: CDR1 DFQATT and CDR2 SNEGSKA (reference sequence). V lost 5 bases, J lost 0 bases, and 8 bases lay in between. This CDR3 has 14 amino acids. CDR3 in DNA: TGCAGTGCTGAACCGAGCTCCTATAATTCACCCCTCCACTTT. Amino acids: CSAEPSSYNSPLHF.

This clonotype was observed at least ten times. The chain recombines TRBV6-5 with TRBJ2-1, with 9 bases fitting TRBD1. The trim removed 0 bases at V and 15 bases at J, leaving 21 bases unmatched. The germline V gene encodes CDR1 MNHEY and CDR2 SVGAGI. The CDR3 is made up of 18 amino acids. The CDR3 protein is CASSYSLASYGQGRYWFF. The CDR3 nucleotides are TGTGCCAGCAGTTACTCGCTGGCGTCCTATGGACAGGGGCGATATTGGTTCTTC.

As concerns this clonotype: A read error may be the cause here, since a much bigger clone is one base away. V usage is TRBV7-6 and J usage is TRBJ2-1; TRBD1 is a possible D gene (7 bases). The length of the CDR3 is 18 residues. Per the germline V gene, CDR1 is SGHVS and CDR2 is FNYEAQ. The CDR3 coding sequence is TGTGCCGGCAGCTTGGTCCTTACGGAGGGGGCCACAGTCGATGAGCAGTTCTTC. Translated, it gives CAGSLVLTEGATVDEQFF.

This chain uses TRBV6-5 with TRBJ2-1; 13 nucleotides align to TRBD2. The V gene end was trimmed by 6 bases and the J gene end by 0 bases; junction bases not matched to a gene: 2. Germline assignment: CDR1 MNHEY and CDR2 SVGAGI. CDR3 length: 16 amino acids. The CDR3 spells CASRLAGGSSYNEQFF. In nucleotides, the CDR3 is TGTGCCAGCAGACTAGCGGGGGGGAGCTCCTACAATGAGCAGTTCTTC.

The V and J genes are TRBV15 and TRBJ2-5; 13 bases align to TRBD2. The CDR3 has 16 residues. The germline CDR1 and CDR2 sequences are LNHNV and YYDKDF (reference sequence). V trimming: 1 base; J trimming: 3 bases; junction bases outside the gene matches: 2. Here the CDR3 DNA reads TGTGCCACCAGCAGAGTGGGACTAGCGGGGAAAGAGACCCAGTACTTC. Protein: CATSRVGLAGKETQYF.

CDR3: CASILGQGQIPLHF. CDR3 nucleotide sequence: TGTGCCAGCATCTTGGGGCAGGGCCAAATCCCCCTCCACTTT. This chain connects TRBV28 to TRBJ1-6; D might be TRBD1 (5 bases). The germline CDR1 and CDR2 sequences are MDHEN and SYDVKM. The V end was cut by 7 bases, the J end by 13 bases, with 20 bases between. This CDR3 is 14 amino acids long. Drawing the rest from reference TRBV28 and TRBJ1-6, the complete variable domain is DVKVTQSSRYLVKRTGEKVFLECVQDMDHENMFWYRQDPGLGLRLIYFSYDVKMKEKGDIPEGYSVSREKKERFSLILESASTNQTSMYLCASILGQGQIPLHFGNGTRLTVT.

V is TRBV5-4 and J is TRBJ1-5, with 10 bases matching TRBD1. V gave up 4 bases and J gave up 4 bases; unmatched junction bases: 5. The CDR3 consists of 15 residues. CDR1 SGHNT and CDR2 YYREEE come from the germline V gene (reference sequence). The CDR3 nucleotides read TGTGCCAGCAGCGGGGGGACAGGGGAGAATCAGCCCCAGCATTTT. As protein: CASSGGTGENQPQHF.

This clonotype was seen a few times. V is TRBV27 and J is TRBJ2-3; 10 nucleotides line up with TRBD2. CDR3 length: 15 residues. Germline loops: CDR1 MNHEY, CDR2 SMNVEV (reference sequence). V was pared by 2 bases and J by 8 bases, with 7 bases of the junction left unmatched. CDR3 coding DNA: TGTGCCAGCAGTTTAAAGCCTAGCGGGGGAGGTACGCAGTATTTT. Translation: CASSLKPSGGGTQYF.

This clonotype was recorded many times. This chain uses TRBV12-3 or TRBV12-4 with TRBJ1-5, with 7 bases matching TRBD1. With V trimmed by 6 bases and J by 0 bases, 14 bases remained unmatched. CDR3 length: 18 amino acids. CDR3 in DNA: TGTGCCAGCAGCTCGACAGGGTCACCGAGATATAGCAATCAGCCCCAGCATTTT. Amino acid sequence: CASSSTGSPRYSNQPQHF.

The CDR3 here is CASSYGGLEQYF. In DNA form, the CDR3 reads TGTGCCAGCAGTTACGGGGGGCTCGAGCAGTACTTC. The V call is TRBV6-5, the J call TRBJ2-7; either TRBD1 or TRBD2 may supply D (6 bases each). Per the germline V gene, CDR1 is MNHEY and CDR2 is SVGAGI. This CDR3 has 12 amino acids. The ends were cut back, 2 bases at V and 6 bases at J, with 8 bases in the middle.

A remark on this clonotype: This may stem from a read error, because a much larger clone lies one nucleotide away. The V call is TRBV28, the J call TRBJ2-5; 12 nucleotides agree with TRBD2. The CDR3 runs to 15 residues. Germline trimming cut 6 bases from V and 3 bases from J; bases unmatched to any gene: 5. The germline V gene encodes CDR1 MDHEN and CDR2 SYDVKM. CDR3 residues: CASRPSGGAEETQYF. DNA of the CDR3: TGTGCCAGCAGACCTAGCGGGGGGGCCGAAGAGACCCAGTACTTC.

This chain uses TRBV9 with TRBJ1-5; 7 bases agree with TRBD1. The CDR3 is 15 residues long. Trimming removed 0 bases from V and 5 bases from J; junction bases left unmatched: 5. The germline V gene has CDR1 SGDLS and CDR2 YYNGEE. The CDR3 coding sequence is TGTGCCAGCAGCGTAGCAGGGGGATTGCATCAGCCCCAGCATTTT. Its translation is CASSVAGGLHQPQHF.

This clonotype came up once. This chain connects TRBV12-3 or TRBV12-4 to TRBJ1-2; tentatively, D is TRBD1 (6 bases). V lost 4 bases, J lost 11 bases, and 17 bases lay in between. The CDR3 contains 13 residues. This CDR3 is CASSYTLSGHYTF. The DNA for the CDR3 is TGTGCCAGCAGTTATACCTTATCGGGACATTACACCTTC.

The J gene is TRBJ2-7, the V gene TRBV7-9; D is unclear. Germline CDR1 SEHNR, CDR2 FQNEAQ (reference sequence). This CDR3 has 12 residues. Trimming removed 6 bases from V and 3 bases from J, with 9 bases in between. In DNA, the CDR3 is TGTGCCAGCAGTCCCTCTCACTACGAGCAGTACTTC. Its protein product is CASSPSHYEQYF.

The chain has TRBV4-1 and TRBJ2-3, with D hard to call. V lost 8 bases to trimming and J lost 0 bases, with 15 bases between them. The CDR3 runs to 15 residues. Germline V lookup: CDR1 MGHRA, CDR2 YSYEKL. DNA for the CDR3: TGCGCCAGCGCAAACAGAGCCTCTAGCACAGATACGCAGTATTTT. Translation gives CASANRASSTDTQYF.

The CDR3 DNA follows: TGTGCCAGCAGCTTAAATTCGCTCAGGGGAGGAGAGACCCAGTACTTC. Translating gives CASSLNSLRGGETQYF. V is TRBV7-2 and J is TRBJ2-5; D might be TRBD1 or TRBD2, each matching 6 bases. This CDR3 is built from 16 residues. V gave up 2 bases and J gave up 4 bases, with 17 bases separating them. Germline V gene data show CDR1 as SGHTA and CDR2 as FQGNSA.

The sample holds a few counts of this clonotype. The genes are TRBV28 and TRBJ2-3, with 7 bases lining up with TRBD1. The CDR3 contains 15 residues. The V and J ends lost 3 bases and 5 bases, in that order; junction bases with no gene match: 8. Germline V gives CDR1 MDHEN, CDR2 SYDVKM. The DNA of the CDR3 is TGTGCCAGCAGTTTCCCCGGACAGGACGAAGATACGCAGTATTTT. It specifies CASSFPGQDEDTQYF.

This clonotype showed up just a few times. This sequence joins TRBV7-2 and TRBJ2-5; either TRBD1 or TRBD2 may fit D (7 bases each). Trimming removed 5 bases from V and 5 bases from J, with 18 bases in between. The CDR3 sequence is 15 residues long. Germline V CDR1 and CDR2: SGHTA, FQGNSA. CDR3 amino acids: CASSQGGGALETQYF. The CDR3 region has the DNA TGTGCCAGCAGCCAGGGGGGGGGGGCCTTGGAGACCCAGTACTTC.